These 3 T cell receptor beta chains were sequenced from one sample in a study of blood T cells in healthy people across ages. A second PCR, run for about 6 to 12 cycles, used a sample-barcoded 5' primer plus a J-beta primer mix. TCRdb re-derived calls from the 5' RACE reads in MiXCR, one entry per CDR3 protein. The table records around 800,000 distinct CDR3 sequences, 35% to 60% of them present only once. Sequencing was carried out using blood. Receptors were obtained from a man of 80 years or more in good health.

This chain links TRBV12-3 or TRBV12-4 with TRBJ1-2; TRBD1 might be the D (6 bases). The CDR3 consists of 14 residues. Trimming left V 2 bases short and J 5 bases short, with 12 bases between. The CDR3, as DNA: TGTGCCAGCAGTTTACGGGGGGGCTCTTATGGCTACACCTTC. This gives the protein CASSLRGGSYGYTF.

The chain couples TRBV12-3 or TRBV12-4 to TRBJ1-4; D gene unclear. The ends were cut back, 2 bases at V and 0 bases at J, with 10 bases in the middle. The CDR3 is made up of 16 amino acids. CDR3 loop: CASSLMRMTTNEKLFF. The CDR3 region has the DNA TGTGCCAGCAGTTTAATGAGAATGACAACTAATGAAAAACTGTTTTTT.

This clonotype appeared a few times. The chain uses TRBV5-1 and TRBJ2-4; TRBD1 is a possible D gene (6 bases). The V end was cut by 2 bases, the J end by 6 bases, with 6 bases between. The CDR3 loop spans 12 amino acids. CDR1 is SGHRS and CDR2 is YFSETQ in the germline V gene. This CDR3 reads CASSLQGNIQYF. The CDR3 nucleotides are TGCGCCAGCAGCTTACAGGGAAACATTCAGTACTTC.